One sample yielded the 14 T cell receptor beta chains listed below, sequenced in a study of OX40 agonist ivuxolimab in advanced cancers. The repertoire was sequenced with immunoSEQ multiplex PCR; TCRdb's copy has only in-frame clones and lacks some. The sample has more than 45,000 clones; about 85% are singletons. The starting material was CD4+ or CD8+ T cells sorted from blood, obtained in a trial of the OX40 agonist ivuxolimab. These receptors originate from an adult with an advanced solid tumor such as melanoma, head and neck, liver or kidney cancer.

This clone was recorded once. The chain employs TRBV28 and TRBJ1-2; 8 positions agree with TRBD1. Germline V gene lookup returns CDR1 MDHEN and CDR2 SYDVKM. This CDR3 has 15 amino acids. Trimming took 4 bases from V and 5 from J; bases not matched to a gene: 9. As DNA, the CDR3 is TGTGCCAGCAGTTACTCGAGCGACAGGGGTTATGGCTACACCTTC. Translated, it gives CASSYSSDRGYGYTF.

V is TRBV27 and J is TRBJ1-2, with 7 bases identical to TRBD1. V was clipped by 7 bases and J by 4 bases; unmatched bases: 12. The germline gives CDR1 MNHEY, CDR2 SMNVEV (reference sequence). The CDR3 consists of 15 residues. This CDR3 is CASTTIRTGLYGYTF. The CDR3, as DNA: TGTGCCAGCACCACAATTCGGACAGGTCTCTATGGCTACACCTTC.

The CDR3 region has the DNA TGTGCCAGTAGTGGGGGACTCACAGATACGCAGTATTTT. Protein sequence: CASSGGLTDTQYF. The J gene is TRBJ2-3, the V gene TRBV19; weak D call: TRBD2 (6 bases). Trimming cost V 5 bases and J 2 bases, with 8 bases left between them. This CDR3 is 13 amino acids long. The V gene's germline CDR1 is LNHDA and CDR2 SQIVND (reference sequence). Complete variable domain (other parts from reference TRBV19 and TRBJ2-3): DGGITQSPKYLFRKEGQNVTLSCEQNLNHDAMYWYRQDPGQGLRLIYYSQIVNDFQKGDIAEGYSVSREKKESFPLTVTSAQKNPTAFYLCASSGGLTDTQYFGPGTRLTVL.

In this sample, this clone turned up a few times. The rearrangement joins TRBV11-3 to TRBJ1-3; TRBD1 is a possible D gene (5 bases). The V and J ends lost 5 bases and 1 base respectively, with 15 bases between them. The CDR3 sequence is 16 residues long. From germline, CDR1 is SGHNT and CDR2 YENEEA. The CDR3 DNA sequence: TGTGCCAGCAGCGTTGACAGCGGAGGGTCTGGAAACACCATATATTTT. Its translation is CASSVDSGGSGNTIYF.

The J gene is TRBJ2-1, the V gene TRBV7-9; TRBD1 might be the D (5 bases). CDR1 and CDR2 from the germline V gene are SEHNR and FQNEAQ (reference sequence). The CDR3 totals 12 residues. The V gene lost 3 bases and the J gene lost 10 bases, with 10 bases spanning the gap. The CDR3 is CASSFRVGEQFF. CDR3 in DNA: TGTGCCAGCAGCTTCAGGGTAGGCGAGCAGTTCTTC.

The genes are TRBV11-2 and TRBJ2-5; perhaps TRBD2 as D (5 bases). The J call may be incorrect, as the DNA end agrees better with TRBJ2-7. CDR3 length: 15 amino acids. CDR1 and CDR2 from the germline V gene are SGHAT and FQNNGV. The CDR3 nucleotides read TGTGCCAGCAGCGAAGCGGCCTCCCTCACCTACGAGCAGTACTTC. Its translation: CASSEAASLTYEQYF.

The CDR3 sequence: CASRRGTGLGGEQFF. The CDR3 DNA sequence: TGTGCCAGCCGTCGGGGGACAGGGTTAGGTGGGGAGCAGTTCTTC. J is TRBJ2-1 and V is TRBV27, with 9 bases fitting TRBD1. The J segment lost 10 bases and the V segment lost 8 bases, leaving 15 bases of the junction unmatched. The CDR3 covers 15 residues. Germline CDR1 is MNHEY and CDR2 is SMNVEV (reference sequence).

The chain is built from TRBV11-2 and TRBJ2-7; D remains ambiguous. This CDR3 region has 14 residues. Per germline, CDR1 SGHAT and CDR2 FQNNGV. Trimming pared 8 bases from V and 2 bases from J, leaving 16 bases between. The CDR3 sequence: CASGDIYGTYEQYF. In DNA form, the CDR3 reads TGTGCCAGCGGGGATATCTACGGAACCTACGAGCAGTACTTC.

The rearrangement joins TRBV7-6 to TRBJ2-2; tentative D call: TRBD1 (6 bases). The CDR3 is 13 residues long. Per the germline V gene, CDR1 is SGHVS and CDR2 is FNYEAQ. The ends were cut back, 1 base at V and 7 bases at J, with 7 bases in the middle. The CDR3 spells CASSLGGGGELFF. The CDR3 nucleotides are TGTGCCAGCAGCTTAGGAGGGGGCGGGGAGCTGTTTTTT.

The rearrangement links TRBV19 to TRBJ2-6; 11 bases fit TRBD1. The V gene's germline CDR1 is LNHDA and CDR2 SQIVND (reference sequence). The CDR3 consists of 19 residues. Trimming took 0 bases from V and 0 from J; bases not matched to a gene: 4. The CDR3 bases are TGTGCCAGTAGTATAGATCCGGGACAGGGGGGCTCTGGGGCCAACGTCCTGACTTTC. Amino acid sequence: CASSIDPGQGGSGANVLTF.

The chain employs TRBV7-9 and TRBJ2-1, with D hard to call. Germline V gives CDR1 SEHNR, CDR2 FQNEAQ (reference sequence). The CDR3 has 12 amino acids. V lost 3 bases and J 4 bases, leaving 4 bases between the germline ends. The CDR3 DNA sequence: TGTGCCAGCAGCTTGACGTACAATGAGCAGTTCTTC. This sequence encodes CASSLTYNEQFF.

The CDR3 DNA sequence: TGTGCCAGCAGCTTGGTAGACGGCCTTGGCTATGGCTACACCTTC. Translating it yields CASSLVDGLGYGYTF. V is TRBV5-4 and J is TRBJ1-2; D is uncertain. Trimming took 0 bases from V and 4 from J, leaving 13 bases between them. This CDR3 region has 15 residues. Germline V lookup: CDR1 SGHNT, CDR2 YYREEE (reference sequence). Full variable domain (outside the CDR3, taken from reference TRBV5-4 and TRBJ1-2): ETGVTQSPTHLIKTRGQQVTLRCSSQSGHNTVSWYQQALGQGPQFIFQYYREEENGRGNFPPRFSGLQFPNYSSELNVNALELDDSALYLCASSLVDGLGYGYTFGSGTRLTVV.

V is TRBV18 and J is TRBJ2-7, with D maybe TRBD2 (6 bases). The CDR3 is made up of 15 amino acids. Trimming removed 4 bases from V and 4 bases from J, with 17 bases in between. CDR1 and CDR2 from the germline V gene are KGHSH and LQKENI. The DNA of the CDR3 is TGTGCCAGCTCACTCTCCGGGACTGGTCCTTACGAGCAGTACTTC. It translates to CASSLSGTGPYEQYF.

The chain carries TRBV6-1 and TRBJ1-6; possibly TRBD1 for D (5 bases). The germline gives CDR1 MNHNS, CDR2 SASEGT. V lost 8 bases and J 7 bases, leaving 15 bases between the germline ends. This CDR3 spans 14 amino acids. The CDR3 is CASSVLGGNSPLHF. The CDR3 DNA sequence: TGTGCCAGCTCTGTTTTGGGGGGAAATTCACCCCTCCACTTT.